The 30 T cell receptor beta chains reported below all come from one sample, sequenced in a study of response to subunit inactivated influenza vaccine. TCRdb ran MiXCR on the RT-PCR reads and lists one entry per CDR3 protein. The table includes 600,000 to 850,000 distinct CDR3 sequences, 11% to 15% detected once. Sequenced material: PBMCs from blood, taken 14 to 15 days before vaccination. The receptors stem from a man in his forties or fifties who received an inactivated influenza vaccine.

The CDR3 sequence: CASSSRGGTKLFF. The CDR3 DNA is TGTGCCAGCAGCTCCCGAGGAGGGACAAAACTGTTTTTT. The chain links TRBV5-6 to TRBJ1-4, with D maybe TRBD1 (5 bases). Germline CDR1 reads SGHDT; CDR2 reads YYEEEE. Between the trimmed V and J ends, which lost 3 bases and 10 bases, there was a span of 13 bases. CDR3 length: 13 amino acids.

This clonotype turned up a few times. The chain joins TRBV7-2 to TRBJ1-4; D ambiguous. V lost 3 bases and J lost 0, with 11 bases in between. Germline V CDR1 and CDR2: SGHTA, FQGNSA. CDR3 length: 16 residues. CDR3 coding DNA: TGTGCCAGCAGCTTCATCGAAGATGCAACTAATGAAAAACTGTTTTTT. It is translated as CASSFIEDATNEKLFF.

This clonotype appeared a few times. The rearrangement joins TRBV3-1 to TRBJ2-1; 8 bases are shared with TRBD1. Germline V gives CDR1 LGHDT, CDR2 YNNKEL (reference sequence). Trimming removed 7 bases from V and 10 bases from J; junction bases left unmatched: 3. This CDR3 is 11 amino acids long. CDR3 residues: CASNTGGEQFF. CDR3 sequence (DNA): TGTGCCAGCAACACAGGGGGAGAGCAGTTCTTC.

The chain uses TRBV7-9 and TRBJ2-5; D call uncertain. CDR3 length equals 15 residues. Germline CDR1 is SEHNR and CDR2 is FQNEAQ (reference sequence). V gave up 1 base and J gave up 4 bases, with 13 bases separating them. The CDR3 loop is CASSLGVAGGETQYF. The CDR3 DNA reads as TGTGCCAGCAGCTTAGGAGTGGCAGGCGGAGAGACCCAGTACTTC.

This clonotype has ten or more counts. This sequence joins TRBV19 and TRBJ2-2; TRBD2 matches 12 bases. The V segment lost 4 bases and the J segment 8 bases; nucleotides outside the gene matches: 8. This CDR3 is built from 16 residues. The germline gives CDR1 LNHDA, CDR2 SQIVND (reference sequence). For the CDR3, the DNA is TGTGCCAGTAGTACTGTTGGGACTAGCGGGCGTGGGGAGCTGTTTTTT. Its translation is CASSTVGTSGRGELFF.

This clonotype was observed at least ten times. At one of its ends the junction is not consistent with the germline gene, which may arise from a read error. The chain is built from TRBV5-1 and TRBJ2-3; 12 nucleotides agree with TRBD2. Germline values: CDR1 SGHRS, CDR2 YFSETQ. The CDR3 is 16 residues long. CDR3: CASSLGTSGSTDTQYF. CDR3 bases: TGTGCCAGCAGTTTGGGGACTAGCGGGAGCACAGATACGCAGTATTTT.

This clonotype occurred many times. The chain links TRBV5-1 to TRBJ2-7, with TRBD1 identical over 7 bases. This CDR3 has 16 amino acids. Germline assignment: CDR1 SGHRS and CDR2 YFSETQ. Unmatched junction bases numbered 9, after V lost 2 bases and J lost 1 base. The CDR3 sequence: CASSFGMGQISYEQYF. CDR3 nucleotides: TGCGCCAGCAGCTTTGGGATGGGACAGATATCCTACGAGCAGTACTTC.

The rearrangement links TRBV6-5 to TRBJ1-1, with D unresolved. V shed 2 bases and J shed 1 base, with 11 bases lying between them. Germline CDR1 and CDR2: MNHEY and SVGAGI. This CDR3 region has 15 residues. DNA for the CDR3: TGTGCCAGCAGTTACGACCCCACAGCGAACACTGAAGCTTTCTTT. The encoded protein is CASSYDPTANTEAFF.

This clonotype has only a few counts. The chain links TRBV7-3 to TRBJ1-6; 9 bases fit TRBD1. CDR3 length: 14 amino acids. With 5 bases clipped from V and 10 bases from J, the junction kept 6 bases outside the gene matches. Per germline, CDR1 SGHTA and CDR2 FQGTGA. Here the CDR3 reads CASSPTGGRSPLHF. CDR3 in DNA: TGTGCCAGCAGCCCCACAGGGGGCAGATCACCCCTCCACTTT. The full variable domain, in which reference TRBV7-3 and TRBJ1-6 provide the parts outside the CDR3, is GAGVSQTPSNKVTEKGKYVELRCDPISGHTALYWYRQSLGQGPEFLIYFQGTGAADDSGLPNDRFFAVRPEGSVSTLKIQRTERGDSAVYLCASSPTGGRSPLHFGNGTRLTVT.

The chain joins TRBV28 to TRBJ2-1, with 8 bases fitting TRBD2. The CDR3 runs to 17 residues. Unmatched junction bases numbered 16, after V lost 8 bases and J lost 4 bases. Germline CDR1 and CDR2: MDHEN and SYDVKM. CDR3 coding DNA: TGTGCCAGCTCTCGTTTGGTTGGCGGGGGGCTTTACAATGAGCAGTTCTTC. Protein product: CASSRLVGGGLYNEQFF.

This clonotype came up a few times. The chain carries TRBV27 and TRBJ2-7; TRBD2 agrees at 8 bases. Germline V gives CDR1 MNHEY, CDR2 SMNVEV (reference sequence). V lost 6 bases and J lost 5; bases outside the gene matches: 18. The CDR3 runs 17 residues. CDR3 protein: CASSPRKTAGETNEQYF. CDR3 DNA: TGTGCCAGCAGCCCGAGAAAAACAGCGGGAGAAACCAACGAGCAGTACTTC.

The sample holds a few counts of this clonotype. The rearrangement uses TRBV4-3 and TRBJ1-4; possibly TRBD1 for D (5 bases). The germline V and J ends were trimmed by 4 bases and 7 bases, with 10 bases remaining between them. Germline lookup yields CDR1 LGHNA and CDR2 YSLEER. The CDR3 spans 13 residues. This CDR3 reads CASSRGKGEKLFF. In DNA, the CDR3 is TGCGCCAGCAGCCGGGGGAAGGGTGAAAAACTGTTTTTT.

This clonotype was recorded many times. In DNA, the CDR3 is TGCAGCGTCTTGTTGTCAGAGACCCAGTACTTC. The encoded protein is CSVLLSETQYF. This chain connects TRBV29-1 to TRBJ2-5, with D uncertain. Germline V gene sequence: CDR1 SQVTM, CDR2 ANQGSEA. Trimming shortened V by 6 bases and J by 4 bases, and 9 bases separated the two germline ends. The CDR3 consists of 11 residues. Supplemented by reference TRBV29-1 and TRBJ2-5, the full variable domain reads SAVISQKPSRDICQRGTSLTIQCQVDSQVTMMFWYRQQPGQSLTLIATANQGSEATYESGFVIDKFPISRPNLTFSTLTVSNMSPEDSSIYLCSVLLSETQYFGPGTRLLVL.

The chain carries TRBV29-1 and TRBJ2-3, with 9 nucleotides matching TRBD2. The ends lost 4 bases at V and 4 bases at J; junction bases unmatched: 6. The CDR3 sequence is 14 residues long. Germline CDR1 is SQVTM and CDR2 is ANQGSEA. CDR3 bases: TGCAGCGTTGTAGCGGGAGTGGTCGCAGATACGCAGTATTTT. This translates into CSVVAGVVADTQYF.

The gene calls are TRBV20-1 and TRBJ2-5; maybe TRBD1 (5 bases). Germline-derived CDR1 and CDR2 are DFQATT and SNEGSKA (reference sequence). There are 17 residues in the CDR3. Trimming left V 0 bases short and J 0 bases short, with 17 bases between. CDR3 nucleotide sequence: TGCAGTGCTAGAGATGGGGCGGCAACTCGGTACCAAGAGACCCAGTACTTC. It encodes CSARDGAATRYQETQYF.

This clonotype was detected only a few times. The rearrangement uses TRBV7-2 and TRBJ2-2; 10 bases map to TRBD1. Germline V lookup: CDR1 SGHTA, CDR2 FQGNSA. V dropped 5 bases and J dropped 5; count of bases not matched to a gene: 8. The CDR3 totals 16 residues. The CDR3 is CASSIRQGALTGELFF. DNA of the CDR3: TGTGCCAGCAGCATCCGACAGGGGGCGCTTACCGGGGAGCTGTTTTTT.

The chain joins TRBV7-9 to TRBJ1-1, with D uncertain. The V and J ends lost 0 bases and 1 base respectively, with 9 bases between them. There are 15 residues in the CDR3. CDR1 is SEHNR and CDR2 is FQNEAQ in the germline V gene (reference sequence). CDR3 residues: CASSLARAGNTEAFF. DNA for the CDR3: TGTGCCAGCAGCTTAGCGCGGGCAGGGAACACTGAAGCTTTCTTT. The full variable domain, its missing parts supplied by reference TRBV7-9 and TRBJ1-1, is DTGVSQNPRHKITKRGQNVTFRCDPISEHNRLYWYRQTLGQGPEFLTYFQNEAQLEKSRLLSDRFSAERPKGSFSTLEIQRTEQGDSAMYLCASSLARAGNTEAFFGQGTRLTVV.

Only a few counts were recorded for this clonotype. The V gene is TRBV6-1, the J gene TRBJ2-2; no clear D. Germline CDR1 is MNHNS and CDR2 is SASEGT. The V gene lost 10 bases and the J gene lost 2 bases, with 11 bases spanning the gap. The CDR3 runs to 13 residues. This chain's CDR3 is CATTETNTGELFF. The CDR3 nucleotides read TGTGCCACGACCGAAACCAACACCGGGGAGCTGTTTTTT.

This clonotype was found a few times. The rearrangement uses TRBV4-2 and TRBJ2-7, with D uncertain. Per the germline V gene, CDR1 is LGHNA and CDR2 is YNFKEQ. V dropped 5 bases and J dropped 1 base, with 15 bases sitting between them. The CDR3 sequence is 15 residues long. The CDR3 DNA follows: TGTGCCAGCAGCACCGGTCGGTATGGGTCCTACGAGCAGTACTTC. This codes for CASSTGRYGSYEQYF.

The chain is built from TRBV12-3 or TRBV12-4 and TRBJ2-1; TRBD2 agrees at 11 bases. V lost 5 bases and J lost 6; bases outside the gene matches: 3. The CDR3 is made up of 14 amino acids. The CDR3 here is CASSNSGGGNEQFF. CDR3 bases: TGTGCCAGCAGTAATAGCGGGGGGGGCAATGAGCAGTTCTTC.

Many counts were recorded for this clonotype. J is TRBJ1-5 and V is TRBV6-2 or TRBV6-3; D is unclear. Deletions cut 5 bases from V and 7 bases from J, with 15 bases between. The CDR3 loop spans 14 amino acids. The germline V gene encodes CDR1 MNHEY and CDR2 SVGEGT. The CDR3 reads CASSLVRGRQPQHF. DNA of the CDR3: TGTGCCAGCAGTCTTGTCCGAGGGAGACAGCCCCAGCATTTT.

The V gene is TRBV5-1, the J gene TRBJ1-1; a possible D gene is TRBD1 (6 bases). CDR1 is SGHRS, CDR2 YFSETQ, per germline. V was trimmed by 4 bases and J by 3 bases, leaving 13 bases between them. The CDR3 length is 14 residues. CDR3 DNA: TGCGCCAGCAGCCGAGGGGGAGGTGACACTGAAGCTTTCTTT. Its protein is CASSRGGGDTEAFF.

The V call is TRBV18, the J call TRBJ2-5; no definite D call. Germline CDR1 is KGHSH and CDR2 is LQKENI. There are 13 residues in the CDR3. V lost 5 bases and J 4 bases, leaving 11 bases between the germline ends. In nucleotides, the CDR3 is TGTGCCAGCTCAACCAGTGTTGGAGAGACCCAGTACTTC. As protein: CASSTSVGETQYF.

The V gene is TRBV11-2, the J gene TRBJ2-1; D call uncertain. Looked up from germline, CDR1 is SGHAT and CDR2 is FQNNGV. V lost 1 base and J lost 10, with 14 bases in between. This CDR3 has 14 residues. The CDR3 DNA sequence: TGTGCCAGCAGCTTAGCTGGTCAGCCCCACGAGCAGTTCTTC. Its translation: CASSLAGQPHEQFF.

This clonotype was seen only a few times. The V gene is TRBV7-8, the J gene TRBJ2-7; the match to TRBD2 covers 9 bases. Trimming took 5 bases from V and 3 from J; bases not matched to a gene: 8. The CDR3 is 15 amino acids. Germline V lookup: CDR1 SGHVS, CDR2 FQNEAQ. In nucleotides, the CDR3 is TGTGCCAGCAGCGATAGGGCGGGAGGGGTCTACGAGCAGTACTTC. Translating it yields CASSDRAGGVYEQYF.

This chain joins TRBV15 and TRBJ2-1, with 8 bases lining up with TRBD2. CDR1 LNHNV and CDR2 YYDKDF come from the germline V gene (reference sequence). This CDR3 is 15 amino acids long. With 2 bases clipped from V and 10 bases from J, the junction kept 10 bases outside the gene matches. The CDR3 spells CATSRSVRTSYEQFF. In DNA, the CDR3 is TGTGCCACCAGCAGATCCGTTCGGACTAGCTACGAGCAGTTCTTC.

The rearrangement links TRBV20-1 to TRBJ2-1, with TRBD2 identical over 7 bases. Looked up from germline, CDR1 is DFQATT and CDR2 is SNEGSKA (reference sequence). Unmatched junction bases numbered 9, after V lost 3 bases and J lost 7 bases. This CDR3 contains 14 residues. Here the CDR3 reads CSASQRGRTNEQFF. CDR3 sequence (DNA): TGCAGTGCTAGCCAGCGGGGACGCACGAATGAGCAGTTCTTC.

V and J are TRBV19 and TRBJ2-1; 10 bases are shared with TRBD1. In germline, CDR1 is LNHDA, CDR2 SQIVND (reference sequence). The CDR3 extends over 15 amino acids. J lost 4 bases, V lost 3 bases, and 3 bases had no gene match. CDR3 nucleotides: TGTGCCAGTAGTATGGGACAGGGGATTTACAATGAGCAGTTCTTC. Amino acids: CASSMGQGIYNEQFF.

This clonotype appeared a few times. The V and J genes are TRBV14 and TRBJ2-2; no firm D call. The V end was cut by 2 bases, the J end by 3 bases, with 10 bases between. The germline V gene encodes CDR1 SGHDN and CDR2 FVKESK. CDR3 size: 15 residues. For the CDR3, the DNA is TGTGCCAGCAGCCAACGACTCAGCCACACCGGGGAGCTGTTTTTT. Protein product: CASSQRLSHTGELFF.

This clonotype was counted only a few times. The chain recombines TRBV29-1 with TRBJ2-2; D might be TRBD1 or TRBD2, each matching 6 bases. Germline CDR1 reads SQVTM; CDR2 reads ANQGSEA. This CDR3 is built from 16 residues. Trimming removed 0 bases from V and 4 bases from J, with 15 bases in between. CDR3 nucleotide sequence: TGCAGCGTTGAAGATGGTGGGGGGCTACGCACCGGGGAGCTGTTTTTT. Translating it yields CSVEDGGGLRTGELFF.